The 28 T cell receptor beta chains below come from one sample, sequenced in a study of blood T cell repertoires in COVID-19. The table came from immunoSEQ multiplex PCR; TCRdb's copy has only in-frame clones and leaves some out. The data show approximately 170,000 clones, 82% seen once. Sample: peripheral blood. Receptors were obtained from a woman of 80 years or more with active or convalescent COVID-19.

A few counts support this clone. V and J are TRBV29-1 and TRBJ2-7; 9 positions agree with TRBD1. CDR3 size: 13 residues. Germline values: CDR1 SQVTM, CDR2 ANQGSEA. J gave up 7 bases and V 5 bases, and 9 bases lay outside the gene matches. CDR3 loop: CSVHGQGYREQYF. CDR3 in DNA: TGCAGCGTTCACGGACAGGGGTATAGGGAGCAGTACTTC.

The genes are TRBV19 and TRBJ1-1; 7 nucleotides match TRBD1. The CDR3 is 11 amino acids. Germline-derived CDR1 and CDR2 are LNHDA and SQIVND (reference sequence). With V trimmed by 10 bases and J by 6 bases, 5 bases remained unmatched. For the CDR3, the DNA is TGTGCCACATACCAGGGGGCTGAAGCTTTCTTT. As protein: CATYQGAEAFF.

The rearrangement uses TRBV29-1 and TRBJ1-2; D not certain. Germline V lookup: CDR1 SQVTM, CDR2 ANQGSEA. The CDR3 totals 12 residues. Trimming removed 4 bases from V and 6 bases from J, with 12 bases in between. The CDR3 DNA sequence: TGCAGCGTTGTTCTCCCTCCCGATGGCTACACCTTC. Its protein is CSVVLPPDGYTF.

This clone was seen only a few times. The V and J genes are TRBV9 and TRBJ1-4, with D possibly matching TRBD1 (5 bases). The CDR3 consists of 15 residues. The germline V and J ends were trimmed by 0 bases and 7 bases, with 13 bases remaining between them. CDR1 and CDR2 from the germline V gene are SGDLS and YYNGEE. CDR3 region: CASSVGQGRREKLFF. The CDR3 region has the DNA TGTGCCAGCAGCGTAGGGCAGGGTAGGCGTGAAAAACTGTTTTTT.

V and J are TRBV28 and TRBJ2-7, with TRBD1 as a possible D gene (5 bases). Trimming removed 6 bases from V and 2 bases from J, with 20 bases in between. Germline lookup yields CDR1 MDHEN and CDR2 SYDVKM. CDR3 length: 16 amino acids. The DNA of the CDR3 is TGTGCCAGCAGCCCTAACTTAGGGGCCAGAGCCTACGAGCAGTACTTC. Residues: CASSPNLGARAYEQYF.

This clone appeared once. V gene TRBV7-2 combines with J gene TRBJ2-3; D possibly corresponds to TRBD2 (5 bases). Germline V CDR1 and CDR2: SGHTA, FQGNSA. This CDR3 comprises 16 residues. The V end was cut by 5 bases, the J end by 0 bases, with 15 bases between. The CDR3: CASSTRPGLSTDTQYF. CDR3 sequence (DNA): TGTGCCAGCAGCACGCGACCGGGATTGAGCACAGATACGCAGTATTTT.

CDR3 amino acids: CASRIGHLYGYTF. Here the CDR3 DNA reads TGTGCCAGCAGGATCGGACACCTCTATGGCTACACCTTC. The chain combines TRBV2 with TRBJ1-2; D may be TRBD1 (5 bases). The CDR3 contains 13 residues. Per germline, CDR1 SNHLY and CDR2 FYNNEI. The ends were cut back, 6 bases at V and 4 bases at J, with 12 bases in the middle.

The chain has TRBV19 and TRBJ2-7, with D perhaps TRBD1 (6 bases). Trimming removed 4 bases at V and 0 bases at J, with 10 bases between. The CDR3 has 14 amino acids. Germline values: CDR1 LNHDA, CDR2 SQIVND (reference sequence). The CDR3 coding sequence is TGTGCCAGTAGTACCTCGGACAGCTCCTACGAGCAGTACTTC. Encoded protein: CASSTSDSSYEQYF.

The chain employs TRBV19 and TRBJ2-2; 8 bases match TRBD1. Germline V CDR1 and CDR2: LNHDA, SQIVND (reference sequence). Germline trimming cut 4 bases from V and 7 bases from J; bases unmatched to any gene: 11. CDR3 length: 16 residues. The CDR3 DNA follows: TGTGCCAGTAGTACGGGACAGGACTTGAGGATCGGGGAGCTGTTTTTT. Its protein product is CASSTGQDLRIGELFF.

The chain is built from TRBV18 and TRBJ2-7; the D is unclear. CDR1 and CDR2 (germline): KGHSH, LQKENI. There are 14 residues in the CDR3. V was pared by 3 bases and J by 1 base, with 10 bases between. In DNA, the CDR3 is TGTGCCAGCTCACCCCCTACGGTATCCTACGAGCAGTACTTC. Its protein is CASSPPTVSYEQYF. The full variable domain, with the rest looked up from reference TRBV18 and TRBJ2-7, is NAGVMQNPRHLVRRRGQEARLRCSPMKGHSHVYWYRQLPEEGLKFMVYLQKENIIDESGMPKERFSAEFPKEGPSILRIQQVVRGDSAAYFCASSPPTVSYEQYFGPGTRLTVT.

The chain has TRBV2 and TRBJ2-1, with TRBD2 as a possible D gene (6 bases). CDR1 is SNHLY and CDR2 is FYNNEI in the germline V gene. V lost 6 bases and J 0 bases, leaving 12 bases between the germline ends. The CDR3 runs to 15 residues. In DNA form, the CDR3 reads TGTGCCAGCAGGCGGGACTCCAGCTCCTACAATGAGCAGTTCTTC. Its protein is CASRRDSSSYNEQFF.

This clone was recorded once. The rearrangement uses TRBV7-6 and TRBJ2-2; 7 nucleotides match TRBD2. V lost 4 bases, J lost 5 bases, and 7 bases stayed unmatched. Germline V lookup: CDR1 SGHVS, CDR2 FNYEAQ. This CDR3 spans 15 amino acids. The CDR3 DNA reads as TGTGCCAGCAGCTCCTGGGGGGGAAGGACCGGGGAGCTGTTTTTT. Amino acid sequence: CASSSWGGRTGELFF.

The V gene is TRBV5-1, the J gene TRBJ1-1, with D maybe TRBD1 (6 bases). V was pared by 4 bases and J by 0 bases, with 13 bases between. This CDR3 is built from 15 residues. Germline lookup yields CDR1 SGHRS and CDR2 YFSETQ. CDR3 coding DNA: TGCGCCAGCAGCCTGACAGGAGGCATGAACACTGAAGCTTTCTTT. Encoded protein: CASSLTGGMNTEAFF.

The V gene is TRBV19, the J gene TRBJ1-1, with D unclear. V lost 7 bases to trimming and J lost 1 base, with 10 bases between them. This CDR3 has 13 residues. CDR1 is LNHDA, CDR2 SQIVND, per germline (reference sequence). In nucleotides, the CDR3 is TGTGCCAGTACAACAAATAAGAACACTGAAGCTTTCTTT. It yields the protein CASTTNKNTEAFF. The entire variable domain, with the rest obtained from reference TRBV19 and TRBJ1-1, is as follows: DGGITQSPKYLFRKEGQNVTLSCEQNLNHDAMYWYRQDPGQGLRLIYYSQIVNDFQKGDIAEGYSVSREKKESFPLTVTSAQKNPTAFYLCASTTNKNTEAFFGQGTRLTVV.

The V gene is TRBV3-1 (or the pseudogene TRBV3-2), the J gene TRBJ2-3; 9 bases line up with TRBD1. The CDR3 runs 15 residues. The trim removed 5 bases at V and 9 bases at J, leaving 12 bases unmatched. CDR1 is LGHDT and CDR2 is YNNKEL in the germline V gene (reference sequence). CDR3 loop: CASSWTGEGRETQYF. The CDR3, as DNA: TGTGCCAGCAGCTGGACAGGGGAGGGTCGTGAGACGCAGTATTTT.

This rearrangement joins TRBV3-1 (or the pseudogene TRBV3-2) to TRBJ2-5; TRBD2 aligns across 8 bases. J was trimmed by 6 bases and V by 0 bases; bases with no gene match: 6. There are 15 residues in the CDR3. Germline values: CDR1 LGHDT, CDR2 YNNKEL (reference sequence). The CDR3 loop reads CASSQEGTSQQTQYF. The CDR3 DNA follows: TGTGCCAGCAGCCAAGAGGGGACTAGTCAGCAGACCCAGTACTTC.

A few counts support this clone. This rearrangement joins TRBV19 to TRBJ1-2; D is possibly TRBD1 (5 bases). V lost 4 bases and J lost 5, with 14 bases in between. Germline V lookup: CDR1 LNHDA, CDR2 SQIVND (reference sequence). The CDR3 covers 14 residues. The CDR3 sequence: CASSRTDTDYGYTF. Written as DNA, the CDR3 is TGTGCCAGTAGTAGAACGGACACAGATTATGGCTACACCTTC.

This chain uses TRBV27 with TRBJ2-1, with 8 bases fitting TRBD2. V was pared by 5 bases and J by 2 bases, with 8 bases of the junction left unmatched. This CDR3 has 16 amino acids. The germline V gene has CDR1 MNHEY and CDR2 SMNVEV (reference sequence). CDR3 nucleotide sequence: TGTGCCAGCAGTGTTAAAGCGGGAGCGCCCTACAATGAGCAGTTCTTC. Encoded protein: CASSVKAGAPYNEQFF.

J is TRBJ1-6 and V is TRBV5-1; perhaps TRBD1 as D (6 bases). The V and J ends lost 4 bases and 8 bases respectively, with 13 bases between them. Germline assignment: CDR1 SGHRS and CDR2 YFSETQ. This CDR3 has 14 amino acids. The chain's CDR3 is CASSQAGDDSPLHF. The CDR3 DNA sequence: TGCGCCAGCAGCCAGGCAGGGGATGATTCACCCCTCCACTTT.

This chain joins TRBV5-5 and TRBJ2-1, with D perhaps matching TRBD2 (6 bases). Germline V gene data show CDR1 as SGHKS and CDR2 as YYEKEE (reference sequence). Trimming took off 3 bases at V and 0 bases at J, with 16 bases between the two ends. The CDR3 consists of 17 residues. CDR3 residues: CASSSAGTPSSYNEQFF. The CDR3 bases are TGTGCCAGCAGCTCAGCCGGGACTCCGAGCTCCTACAATGAGCAGTTCTTC.

This clone occurred a few times. The chain combines TRBV7-6 with TRBJ2-1; 11 bases map to TRBD1. The CDR3 runs to 18 residues. CDR1 and CDR2 from the germline V gene are SGHVS and FNYEAQ. J gave up 3 bases and V 3 bases, and 10 bases lay outside the gene matches. This CDR3 reads CASSLRPPGTGGYNEQFF. CDR3 nucleotide sequence: TGTGCCAGCAGCTTGCGACCCCCAGGGACAGGGGGCTACAATGAGCAGTTCTTC.

The chain combines TRBV19 with TRBJ2-5; a possible D gene is TRBD2 (6 bases). The germline gives CDR1 LNHDA, CDR2 SQIVND (reference sequence). The length of the CDR3 is 13 residues. The V end was cut by 7 bases, the J end by 5 bases, with 14 bases between. This CDR3 is CASTRSGEETQYF. The CDR3 DNA follows: TGTGCCAGTACCCGATCGGGGGAGGAGACCCAGTACTTC.

The chain couples TRBV3-1 (or the pseudogene TRBV3-2) to TRBJ1-2; no clear D gene. V lost 1 base and J lost 3, with 12 bases in between. CDR3 length: 15 residues. Germline assignment: CDR1 LGHDT and CDR2 YNNKEL (reference sequence). CDR3: CASSQGGVRDYGYTF. The CDR3 DNA is TGTGCCAGCAGCCAAGGTGGGGTGCGGGACTATGGCTACACCTTC.

The rearrangement links TRBV28 to TRBJ2-1, with a possible D match to TRBD1 (5 bases). The CDR3 totals 13 residues. Trimming left V 8 bases short and J 4 bases short, with 12 bases between. Germline-derived CDR1 and CDR2 are MDHEN and SYDVKM. The CDR3 region has the DNA TGTGCCAGCCGGAGCAAGGGGTACAATGAGCAGTTCTTC. Its translation is CASRSKGYNEQFF.

This chain connects TRBV5-1 to TRBJ2-1; 12 nucleotides agree with TRBD2. Unmatched junction bases numbered 11, after V lost 6 bases and J lost 7 bases. CDR1 and CDR2 (germline): SGHRS, YFSETQ. The CDR3 covers 16 residues. CDR3 bases: TGCGCCAGCAATTCCAGACTAGCGGGAGTTCAGAATGAGCAGTTCTTC. Its translation is CASNSRLAGVQNEQFF.

The J gene is TRBJ1-5, the V gene TRBV12-3 or TRBV12-4; D is ambiguous. V lost 7 bases, J lost 7 bases, and 11 bases lay in between. The CDR3 is made up of 12 amino acids. The CDR3, as DNA: TGTGCCAGCACCGAGCGGGGACAGCCCCAGCATTTT. It translates to CASTERGQPQHF.

The V gene is TRBV6-6, the J gene TRBJ2-3, with D possibly matching TRBD2 (6 bases). The CDR3 runs to 15 residues. Trimming cost V 4 bases and J 2 bases, with 13 bases left between them. CDR1 is MNHNY, CDR2 SVGAGI, per germline (reference sequence). CDR3 DNA: TGTGCCAGCAGTTCTTTACCGGGAGCCACAGATACGCAGTATTTT. Amino acid sequence: CASSSLPGATDTQYF.

The chain joins TRBV6-1 to TRBJ2-3; D might be TRBD1 (5 bases). Trimming cost V 3 bases and J 3 bases, with 10 bases left between them. Per the germline V gene, CDR1 is MNHNS and CDR2 is SASEGT. CDR3 length: 14 amino acids. DNA of the CDR3: TGTGCCAGCAGTGACCCCCAGGGAACAGATACGCAGTATTTT. Its translation: CASSDPQGTDTQYF.